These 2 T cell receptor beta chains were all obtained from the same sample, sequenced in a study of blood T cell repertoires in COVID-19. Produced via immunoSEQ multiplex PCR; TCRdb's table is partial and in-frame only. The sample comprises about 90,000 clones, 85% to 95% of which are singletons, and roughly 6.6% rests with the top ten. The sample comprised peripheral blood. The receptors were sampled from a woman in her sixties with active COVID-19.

In DNA form, the CDR3 reads TGTGCCAGCAGTTCAGTTCTAGCGGAAGTCACAGATACGCAGTATTTT. Residues: CASSSVLAEVTDTQYF. V and J are TRBV27 and TRBJ2-3; 7 bases match TRBD2. The CDR3 has 16 amino acids. Unmatched junction bases numbered 9, after V lost 4 bases and J lost 2 bases. In germline, CDR1 is MNHEY, CDR2 SMNVEV (reference sequence).

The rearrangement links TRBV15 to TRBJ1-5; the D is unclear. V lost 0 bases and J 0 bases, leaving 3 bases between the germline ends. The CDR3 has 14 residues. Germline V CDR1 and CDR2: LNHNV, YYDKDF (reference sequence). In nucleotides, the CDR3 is TGTGCCACCAGCAGAGATAGTAGCAATCAGCCCCAGCATTTT. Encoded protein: CATSRDSSNQPQHF. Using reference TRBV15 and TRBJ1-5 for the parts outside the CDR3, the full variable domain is DAMVIQNPRYQVTQFGKPVTLSCSQTLNHNVMYWYQQKSSQAPKLLFHYYDKDFNNEADTPDNFQSRRPNTSFCFLDIRSPGLGDTAMYLCATSRDSSNQPQHFGDGTRLSIL.